This is a list of T cell receptor beta chains from one sample in a study of cytomegalovirus exposure and HLA in healthy donors. Clones were sequenced by immunoSEQ multiplex PCR, and TCRdb holds only the in-frame ones, with some missing. The data hold 120,000 or so clones, with 89% observed a single time. Specimen: PBMCs. The receptors stem from a woman between 18 and 29 years old in good health and CMV-seronegative. Each CDR3 is given with its conserved first and last residue. The D gene is left open where the match is weak. Size is omitted from some rows. Given values are once, few, many or a class for expanded clones.

j_gene | abundance | d_gene | v_gene | CDR3nt | CDR3aa
TRBJ1-6 | NA | TRBD1 | TRBV6-5 | TGTGCCAGCAGTTTGCGAGACAGGGGAAGCTCACCCCTCCACTTT | CASSLRDRGSSPLHF
TRBJ1-2 | few | NA | TRBV5-5 | TGTGCCAGCAGCAGACTGTTGATAGGGACTCACTATGGCTACACCTTC | CASSRLLIGTHYGYTF
TRBJ2-7 | NA | NA | TRBV7-2 | TGTGCCAGCAGCTTCGGGAAACAAAGCAATTCCTACGAGCAGTACTTC | CASSFGKQSNSYEQYF
TRBJ1-3 | NA | TRBD1 | TRBV5-6 | TGTGCCAGCAGCCCACCGACAGGGTCTGGAAACACCATATATTTT | CASSPPTGSGNTIYF
TRBJ2-7 | NA | TRBD2 | TRBV18 | TGTGCCAGCTCACCGGGCGGACTAGCGGGGGAGCAGTACTTC | CASSPGGLAGEQYF
TRBJ1-2 | NA | TRBD1 | TRBV6-5 | TGTGCCAGCAGTCGAGGACAGGACTATGGCTACACCTTC | CASSRGQDYGYTF
TRBJ1-1 | NA | TRBD1 | TRBV29-1 | TGCAGCGCTACGACAGGGGGCACTGAAGCTTTCTTT | CSATTGGTEAFF
TRBJ1-4 | NA | NA | TRBV6-1 | TGTGCCAGCACAGGTACTGAAAAACTGTTTTTT | CASTGTEKLFF
TRBJ2-5 | NA | TRBD2 | TRBV7-2 | TGTGCCAGCAGCCCCTCCATAGCGGGGGCTCGGGAGACCCAGTACTTC | CASSPSIAGARETQYF
TRBJ2-2 | NA | TRBD1 | TRBV29-1 | TGCAGCGCCCGACAGGGGGTCGGGGAGCTGTTTTTT | CSARQGVGELFF
TRBJ2-1 | NA | NA | TRBV4-1 | TGCGCCAGCAGCCAAGATGGGGGGAAGCAGTTCTTC | CASSQDGGKQFF
TRBJ1-4 | once | NA | TRBV27 | TGTGCCAGCCTGCCCACGGGTGCGGTTTGGTCTAATGAAAAACTGTTTTTT | CASLPTGAVWSNEKLFF
TRBJ1-1 | NA | TRBD1 | TRBV11-3 | TGTGCCAGCAGCTTAGGGGATAGTGGGACAGGGAACACTGAAGCTTTCTTT | CASSLGDSGTGNTEAFF
TRBJ1-5 | medium-sized | NA | TRBV7-9 | TGTGCCAGCAGCTTCGGCCCGGGAAAAAATCAGCCCCAGCATTTT | CASSFGPGKNQPQHF
TRBJ2-6 | NA | TRBD1 | TRBV2 | TGTGCCAGCAGTGAATTGGCCGGACAGGGTAAATTCGGGGCCAACGTCCTGACTTTC | CASSELAGQGKFGANVLTF
TRBJ1-2 | NA | NA | TRBV28 | TGTGCCAGCAGTTTAGACCCAGGGAAAATCTATGGCTACACCTTC | CASSLDPGKIYGYTF
TRBJ1-2 | once | NA | TRBV10-2 | TGCGCCAGCAGTGAGCAACCAGTCTACTATGGCTACACCTTC | CASSEQPVYYGYTF
TRBJ2-7 | NA | TRBD2 | TRBV11-3 | TGTGCCAGCAGCTTAGGGGAGGGTGAATACGAGCAGTACTTC | CASSLGEGEYEQYF
TRBJ1-3 | NA | NA | TRBV12-2 | TGTGCAAGTCGCTTAATCTCTCGGGAAGAAGATGTCGGAAACACCATATATTTT | CASRLISREEDVGNTIYF
TRBJ2-5 | NA | NA | TRBV18 | TGTGCCAGCTCACGAAGGGAGGAAGAGACCCAGTACTTC | CASSRREEETQYF
TRBJ2-1 | once | NA | TRBV13 | TGTGCCAGCAGTTCTGCGGGGATCTACAATGAGCAGTTCTTC | CASSSAGIYNEQFF
TRBJ2-2 | NA | TRBD1 | TRBV29-1 | TGCAGCGTTGCAGGGGGCAGTAATACCGGGGAGCTGTTTTTT | CSVAGGSNTGELFF
TRBJ2-1 | NA | TRBD1 | TRBV30 | TGTGCCTGGACCAGGGGGACAGTCTTAAAGAATGAGCAGTTCTTC | CAWTRGTVLKNEQFF
TRBJ2-3 | NA | TRBD1 | TRBV28 | TGTGCCAGCAGCAGACAGGGCGCAGATACGCAGTATTTT | CASSRQGADTQYF
TRBJ1-2 | NA | TRBD1 | TRBV5-1 | TGCGCCAGCAGCTCGGAGGACAGGGCCGGTGGCTACACCTTC | CASSSEDRAGGYTF
TRBJ2-7 | NA | TRBD1 | TRBV19 | TGTGCCAGTAGTCCAAGACAGGGTGACGAGCAGTACTTC | CASSPRQGDEQYF
TRBJ1-2 | NA | NA | TRBV28 | TGTGCCAGCAGTTCACGAGGACAGCCTTTCACCTTC | CASSSRGQPFTF
TRBJ2-3 | NA | NA | TRBV6-6 | TGTGCCAGCAGTTACGTTTCAGATACAGATACGCAGTATTTT | CASSYVSDTDTQYF
TRBJ1-3 | NA | TRBD1 | TRBV4-3 | TGCGCCAGCAGCCAAGGGACAGGGAACTCTGGAAACACCATATATTTT | CASSQGTGNSGNTIYF
TRBJ1-1 | NA | NA | TRBV7-9 | TGTGCCAGCAGCTTAGACGCGGGGGTCACTGAAGCTTTCTTT | CASSLDAGVTEAFF
TRBJ2-5 | NA | NA | TRBV1 | TGCACCAGCAGCCTACAATCAAGAGCGGGAGGGCCTCAGACCCAGTACTTC | CTSSLQSRAGGPQTQYF
TRBJ2-5 | NA | TRBD2 | TRBV19 | TGTGCCAGTAGTATCAGTCTAGCGGGGGGCTCCGGAGAGACCCAGTACTTC | CASSISLAGGSGETQYF
TRBJ1-1 | NA | TRBD1 | TRBV29-1 | TGCAGCGCTGACCCCCACGGGACAGGGCGGACTGAAGCTTTCTTT | CSADPHGTGRTEAFF
TRBJ1-2 | NA | NA | TRBV28 | TGTGCCAGCAGTTTATCGGGACAAAACTATGGCTACACCTTC | CASSLSGQNYGYTF
TRBJ2-2 | NA | NA | TRBV6-1 | TGTGCCAGCAGCAGGGGCGCTCACACCGGGGAGCTGTTTTTT | CASSRGAHTGELFF
TRBJ1-5 | few | NA | TRBV10-1 | TGCGCCAGCAGTGAGTCGATGAGTCAGCCCCAGCATTTT | CASSESMSQPQHF
TRBJ1-5 | NA | NA | TRBV2 | TGTGCCAGCAGGGGAGGTCCCAACGGGAATCAGCCCCAGCATTTT | CASRGGPNGNQPQHF
TRBJ2-1 | few | NA | TRBV7-8 | TGTGCCAGCAGCTTAGCGCGTCTCGGGGGTCTGCAGTTCTTC | CASSLARLGGLQFF
TRBJ2-7 | NA | NA | TRBV2 | TGTGCCAGCAGTTTGACGGGAGCTCCCCTCGAGCAGTACTTC | CASSLTGAPLEQYF
TRBJ2-7 | NA | NA | TRBV7-9 | TGTGCCAGCAGCCGACAGGGGACTAACTCCTACGAGCAGTACTTC | CASSRQGTNSYEQYF
TRBJ1-2 | NA | TRBD1 | TRBV5-6 | TGTGCCAGCAGCCCAGGACAGGGGGCCTTTATCTATGGCTACACCTTC | CASSPGQGAFIYGYTF
TRBJ1-1 | few | NA | TRBV7-9 | TGTGCCAGCAGCCTGGCGGAAAGGACTGAAGCTTTCTTT | CASSLAERTEAFF
TRBJ2-1 | NA | NA | TRBV6-5 | TGTGCCAGCAGTTATAGCGACGGGGCCTACAATGAGCAGTTCTTC | CASSYSDGAYNEQFF
TRBJ2-7 | NA | TRBD1 | TRBV28 | TGTGCCAGCAGTCCCGCGACAGGGACCGACGAGCAGTACTTC | CASSPATGTDEQYF
TRBJ2-7 | NA | NA | TRBV7-9 | TGTGCCAGCAGCGGTGGGGCTGAATACGAGCAGTACTTC | CASSGGAEYEQYF
TRBJ2-2 | NA | NA | TRBV6-1 | TGTGCCAGCAGTGAGATGGCGGGTTACACCGGGGAGCTGTTTTTT | CASSEMAGYTGELFF
TRBJ2-3 | NA | TRBD2 | TRBV6-1 | TGTGCCAGCAGTGAAGTGGTCGGGGGGGCAGGAGATACGCAGTATTTT | CASSEVVGGAGDTQYF
TRBJ2-1 | few | TRBD2 | TRBV5-1 | TGCGCCAGCAGCCTGCCGGGACTAGCGGGGGAAATCGGCTACAATGAGCAGTTCTTC | CASSLPGLAGEIGYNEQFF
TRBJ2-2 | NA | TRBD2 | TRBV15 | TGTGCCACCAGCAGAGGTGGACTAGCGGGGAGAACCGGGGAGCTGTTTTTT | CATSRGGLAGRTGELFF
TRBJ2-2 | NA | NA | TRBV4-3 | TGCGCCAGCAGCCAAGCAGGGATTCGGGAGCTGTTTTTT | CASSQAGIRELFF
TRBJ1-1 | NA | TRBD1 | TRBV10-1 | TGCGCCAGCAGCCCAACGGGACAGGGGGTATTTGAAGCTTTCTTT | CASSPTGQGVFEAFF
TRBJ2-5 | once | NA | TRBV30 | TGTGCCTGGAGTGGAGCTGACCAAGAGACCCAGTACTTC | CAWSGADQETQYF
TRBJ2-3 | NA | NA | TRBV11-2 | TGTGCCAGCAGCTTTAACCTCGATACTGATAAAAGCACAGATACGCAGTATTTT | CASSFNLDTDKSTDTQYF
TRBJ1-3 | NA | TRBD1 | TRBV5-1 | TGCGCCAGCAGGGGACAGGGTAAAGGAAACACCATATATTTT | CASRGQGKGNTIYF
TRBJ2-5 | few | TRBD1 | TRBV5-4 | TGTGCCAGCAGCTTGATGGGACAGGAAGAGACCCAGTACTTC | CASSLMGQEETQYF
TRBJ1-5 | NA | TRBD1 | TRBV28 | TGTGCCAGCAGAACAGGGACAGGGTATCAGCCCCAGCATTTT | CASRTGTGYQPQHF
TRBJ2-7 | NA | TRBD1 | TRBV28 | TGTGCCAGCAGGTCCGCCGGGACAGGGGGTTACGAGCAGTACTTC | CASRSAGTGGYEQYF
TRBJ1-2 | NA | NA | TRBV29-1 | TGCAGCGTTCTCTTGGACAGCAGCTATGGCTACACCTTC | CSVLLDSSYGYTF
TRBJ1-5 | NA | NA | TRBV28 | TGTGCCAGCAGTTTAACGGGGAGCAATCAGCCCCAGCATTTT | CASSLTGSNQPQHF